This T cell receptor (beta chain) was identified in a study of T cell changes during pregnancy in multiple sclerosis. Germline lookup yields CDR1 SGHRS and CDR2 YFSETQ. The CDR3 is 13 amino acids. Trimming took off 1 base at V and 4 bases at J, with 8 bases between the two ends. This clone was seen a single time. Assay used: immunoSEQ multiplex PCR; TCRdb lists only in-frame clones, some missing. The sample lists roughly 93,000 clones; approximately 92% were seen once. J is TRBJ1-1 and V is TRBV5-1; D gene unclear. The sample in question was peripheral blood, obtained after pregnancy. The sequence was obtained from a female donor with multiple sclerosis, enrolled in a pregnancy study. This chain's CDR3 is CASSLNEGTEAFF. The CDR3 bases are TGCGCCAGCAGCTTGAATGAGGGCACTGAAGCTTTCTTT.